This T cell receptor beta chain comes out of a study of beta chain features in type 1 diabetes (dated by TCRdb to the late 2010s). Study-level background: Mean age, gender distribution, total cell number and subset yield did not differ between patients and healthy donors. Across all samples, some 99 million sorted cells were examined, and cell number per subset correlated strongly with RNA yield. Naive and central memory subsets were obtained from all 30 or so donors, but regulatory and stem cell-like memory subsets were isolated from only 8 patients and about eight healthy donors. In the study, recently diagnosed type 1 diabetes patients and matched healthy donors were compared on the TCRB repertoires of their sorted circulating CD4+ T cell subsets.

The High Capacity cDNA Reverse Transcription Kit was used to reverse transcribe all of the isolated RNA, meaning that expressed TCRB transcripts were what got sequenced. Survey-depth immunoSEQ sequencing was performed on stem cell-like memory T cell samples, with an average of about 1.01 million total reads per sample. Sorted cells were lysed in RLT buffer, and RNA was extracted using DNase-treated RNeasy Micro or Mini kits according to cell number. To prevent cross-contamination, each cell subset was processed individually, whereas patient and healthy donor samples were processed jointly. TCRB sequences were amplified from cDNA with the immunoSEQ multiplex PCR, producing 87-bp fragments spanning the CDR3 region. Sequencing of the amplicons was performed on the Illumina HiSeq platform. The authors' analysis ran thus. Synthetic template baselines were used to correct PCR bias computationally, reads within Hamming distance 2 were collapsed, and singletons that could not be merged were discarded. Reads were aligned against IMGT so that V, D and J genes, CDR3 length and insertions or deletions at six rearrangement sites could be assigned. Clonotype counts were normalized to sorted cell number within each subset before computing true diversity and Gini coefficients with the tcR R package. Repertoire sharing was quantified using the overlap coefficient calculated on TCRB nucleotide sequences. Not all clones reach the TCRdb copy of this immuneACCESS table, which keeps in-frame sequences only. Checked studies attribute under half of the gap to unresolved V genes and leave the rest unexplained. That table furnishes V, J and clone size, whereas the DNA furnished D and trimming. In this sample the table shows under 90,000 clones, about 32% of which occur a single time. Approximately 0.46% of the sample lies in the top ten.

A single peripheral blood draw of about 116 mL on average was collected from each donor into heparinised tubes. A BD FACSAria II was used to sort naive, central memory, regulatory and stem cell-like memory CD4+ T cells with a panel that included CD45RO, CCR7, CD25, CD127, CD95 and CD27. Purity was above 95% for every sorted population. PBMCs were isolated right away by Lymphoprep density gradient centrifugation and were stained directly, without culture. So that batch effects would be minimized, each experiment stained and sorted samples in pairs, pairing one healthy donor with one patient. This clone came up once. Its antigen has not been determined. Per-nucleotide qualities are absent, and no much larger clonotype sits a single base away. General conclusions and limits of the study: Shorter templates might be favored by PCR, yet because patient and control samples were amplified and corrected together, any such skew would affect both groups equally. Sequencing cDNA rather than genomic DNA could over-represent highly expressing activated cells, although activation and CD3 levels did not differ between groups. Fewer insertions and more nucleotide deletions at VDJ recombination sites were observed in patients with type 1 diabetes, implying thymic rearrangement abnormalities. Because the HLA sub-analyses included only small numbers of individuals, any influence of HLA type on TCRB rearrangement was left unresolved. Naive, central memory and regulatory TCRB repertoires appeared more similar among patients than among healthy donors. A moderate but significant shortening of TCRB CDR3 length was observed in type 1 diabetes patients in all four CD4+ subsets.

CDR1 and CDR2 were assigned from the germline V gene as MDHEN and SYDVKM. The CDR3 starts with the cysteine, ends with the phenylalanine, and has 14 residues. Only CDR3 DNA remains: 42 bases, in frame from the first base. The V and J ends are trimmed by 8 bases and 0 bases, leaving 11 bases between them. Material for sequencing was stem cell memory CD4+ T cells from blood. The cell subset or site label for this specimen denotes: stem cell-like memory CD4+ T cells. The chain links TRBV28 with TRBJ2-1; TRBD2 could be the D gene, as 5 bases match. The receptor comes from a woman aged 18-29 years in good health. The DNA is as follows: TGTGCCAGCTCGGAAGGGAGCTCCTACAATGAGCAGTTCTTC. Protein translation: CASSEGSSYNEQFF.